This is a list of T cell receptor beta chains from one sample in a study of blood T cell repertoires in COVID-19. Sequencing was performed with immunoSEQ multiplex PCR; in TCRdb, only in-frame clones are kept and a portion is missing. The sample has 150,000 to 200,000 clones, over 80% seen once. Sequencing input: peripheral blood. The origin of the receptors is a woman between 35 and 50 years old with COVID-19, enrolled during active disease. Both conserved end residues are part of each CDR3. D genes are given only for firm matches. Size is omitted from some rows. Given values are once, few, many or a class for expanded clones.

>TRBD1|TRBJ2-7|-|TRBV6-5
TGTGCCAGCGTTAGCGGAGGGACAGGGGGTAACGAGCAGTACTTC
CASVSGGTGGNEQYF
>TRBD2|TRBJ2-7|-|TRBV10-3
TGTGCCTCTGGCGGGGGGTCCGAGCAGTACTTC
CASGGGSEQYF
>-|TRBJ1-4|-|TRBV7-9
TGTGCCAGCAGCTTAGAACAGGGAGAAAAACTGTTTTTT
CASSLEQGEKLFF
>-|TRBJ1-6|-|TRBV19
TGTGCCAGCAGGGCTAACAATTCACCCCTCCACTTT
CASRANNSPLHF
>-|TRBJ2-7|once|TRBV6-2/TRBV6-3
TGTGCCAGCAGCCATCATTACGAGCAGTACTTC
CASSHHYEQYF
>-|TRBJ2-6|once|TRBV27
TGTGCCAGCAGTTTTGACTCCTCTGGGGCCAACGTCCTGACTTTC
CASSFDSSGANVLTF
>-|TRBJ1-1|-|TRBV3-1/TRBV3-2
TGTGCCAGCAGCCAAGACCTTTCCGGGTCGAGGCCCACTGAAGCTTTCTTT
CASSQDLSGSRPTEAFF
>-|TRBJ1-1|-|TRBV10-2
TGCGCCAGCAGTAAGTTGCGGGACGAAGCTTTCTTT
CASSKLRDEAFF
>TRBD2|TRBJ2-1|-|TRBV3-1/TRBV3-2
TGTGCCAGCAGCCAAGGGCGGGAGGGCCCGGTTATCTTC
CASSQGREGPVIF
>TRBD2|TRBJ2-1|-|TRBV28
TGTGCCAGCAGTTTATGGAAGGGAGGGGAGCAGTTCTTC
CASSLWKGGEQFF
>-|TRBJ1-5|many|TRBV15
TGTGCCACCAGCAGAGTGGGGGGGAATCAGCCCCAGCATTTT
CATSRVGGNQPQHF
>-|TRBJ2-7|-|TRBV27
TGTGCCAGCAGTCCGTCCCTCTACGAGCAGTACTTC
CASSPSLYEQYF
>-|TRBJ2-5|-|TRBV12-3/TRBV12-4
TGTGCCAGCAGTTTTGCTAGCGAAGAGACCCAGTACTTC
CASSFASEETQYF
>TRBD2|TRBJ2-1|once|TRBV11-2
TGTGCCAGCAGCTTAGAAAGCGGGAGGGCCCTCTACAATGAGCAGTTCTTC
CASSLESGRALYNEQFF
>TRBD1|TRBJ1-3|-|TRBV5-3
TGTGCCAGAAGCTTCACAGGGGACCCCTCTGGAAACACCATATATTTT
CARSFTGDPSGNTIYF
>-|TRBJ2-7|-|TRBV19
TGTGCCAGTAGTATTAGTGAGGGCTCCTACGAGCAGTACTTC
CASSISEGSYEQYF
>-|TRBJ1-6|-|TRBV9
TGTGCCAGCAGCGCAGAACACATTTCACCCCTCCACTTT
CASSAEHISPLHF
>-|TRBJ2-1|few|TRBV27
TGTGCCAGCAGGGGGCGGGACAGCTATTACAATGAGCAGTTCTTC
CASRGRDSYYNEQFF
>-|TRBJ1-3|-|TRBV18
TGTGCCAGCTCACCCTTTCAGACAACTGGAAACACCATATATTTT
CASSPFQTTGNTIYF
>-|TRBJ2-2|-|TRBV19
TGTGCCAGTAGTATAGGGGAGGTCAGAACCGGGGAGCTGTTTTTT
CASSIGEVRTGELFF
>-|TRBJ2-1|-|TRBV9
TGTGCCAGCAGCGCTAGGGCTAGCCGAGACAATGAGCAGTTCTTC
CASSARASRDNEQFF
>-|TRBJ2-1|-|TRBV5-1
TGCGCCAGCAGCTTCTCCGGGAATGAGCAGTTCTTC
CASSFSGNEQFF
>TRBD2|TRBJ2-7|-|TRBV5-1
TGCGCCAGCAGCTTGGTGGTAGCGGGGGAAAACGAGCAGTACTTC
CASSLVVAGENEQYF
>-|TRBJ1-6|once|TRBV28
TGTGCCAGCAGTTTTTTACAGGGAACGTTGGGTTCACCCCTCCACTTT
CASSFLQGTLGSPLHF
>-|TRBJ2-5|-|TRBV11-3
TGTGCCAGCAGCTTAGAGCTGCGGACAGCGGAAAATCAAGAGACCCAGTACTTC
CASSLELRTAENQETQYF
>TRBD2|TRBJ2-2|-|TRBV13
TGTGCCAGCAGCTTAGGGAGCGGGGGGTACACCGGGGAGCTGTTTTTT
CASSLGSGGYTGELFF
>-|TRBJ2-5|-|TRBV27
TGTGCCAGCAGTCCGGAGCAATTCCAAGAGACCCAGTACTTC
CASSPEQFQETQYF
>-|TRBJ1-2|-|TRBV6-5
TGTGCCAGCAGCTGGGGTCGCAGGGGTAGCTATGGCTACACCTTC
CASSWGRRGSYGYTF
>TRBD1|TRBJ1-2|-|TRBV2
TGTGCCAGACGGGACAGGTCGTATGGCTACACCTTC
CARRDRSYGYTF
>-|TRBJ1-5|-|TRBV6-4
TGTGCCAGCACCAAAGCCAATCAGCCCCAGCATTTT
CASTKANQPQHF
>TRBD1|TRBJ1-1|-|TRBV9
TGTGCCAGCAGTACAGGGGGCGGCACTGAAGCTTTCTTT
CASSTGGGTEAFF
>-|TRBJ1-4|-|TRBV7-3
TGTGCCAGCAGCCGGGGCGGGGGAATTAATGAAAAACTGTTTTTT
CASSRGGGINEKLFF
>-|TRBJ1-2|-|TRBV14
TGTGCCAGCAGCCAAGACCAGGGTAACTATGGCTACACCTTC
CASSQDQGNYGYTF
>TRBD2|TRBJ2-2|-|TRBV6-4
TGTGCCAGCAGCCCCGGGACTAGCGTATTAACCGGGGAGCTGTTTTTT
CASSPGTSVLTGELFF
>-|TRBJ1-2|many|TRBV21-1
TGTGCCAGCAGCAAATTGGGAAGAACAGGGCACTACACCTTC
CASSKLGRTGHYTF
>-|TRBJ1-2|-|TRBV5-4
TGTGCCAGCAGCTTGGGGTACAGGGTCGGCTACACCTTC
CASSLGYRVGYTF
>TRBD2|TRBJ2-4|once|TRBV7-2
TGTGCCAGCAGCGGTAGCGGGGGGAATAAAAACATTCAGTACTTC
CASSGSGGNKNIQYF
>-|TRBJ1-6|once|TRBV11-2
TGTGCCAGCAGCACTGCAGACACTTTTAATTCACCCCTCCACTTT
CASSTADTFNSPLHF
>TRBD2|TRBJ2-7|-|TRBV5-1
TGCGCCAGCAGCTGGACTAGCGGGACGGCGGAGCAGTACTTC
CASSWTSGTAEQYF
>TRBD1|TRBJ1-5|-|TRBV19
TGTGCCACCAAGGGGACAGGCAATCAGCCCCAGCATTTT
CATKGTGNQPQHF